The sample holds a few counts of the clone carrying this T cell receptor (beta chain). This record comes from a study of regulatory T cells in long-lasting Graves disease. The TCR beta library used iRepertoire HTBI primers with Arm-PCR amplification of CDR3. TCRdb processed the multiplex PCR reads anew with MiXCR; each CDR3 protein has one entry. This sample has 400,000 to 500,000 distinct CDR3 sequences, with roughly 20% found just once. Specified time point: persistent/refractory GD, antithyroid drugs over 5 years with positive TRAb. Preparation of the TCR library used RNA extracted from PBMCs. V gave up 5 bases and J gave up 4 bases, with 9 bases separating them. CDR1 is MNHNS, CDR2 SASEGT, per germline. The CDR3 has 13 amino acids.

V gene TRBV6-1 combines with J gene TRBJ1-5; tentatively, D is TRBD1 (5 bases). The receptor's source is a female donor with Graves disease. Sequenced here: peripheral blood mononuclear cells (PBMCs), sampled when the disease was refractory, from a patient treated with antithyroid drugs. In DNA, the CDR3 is TGTGCCAGCAGTTACCAGGGAAATCAGCCCCAGCATTTT. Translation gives CASSYQGNQPQHF.